This passage covers 21 T cell receptor beta chains from one sample sequenced in a study of radiation and T cells in renal cell carcinoma. The time point was: baseline pretreatment blood. Treatment given: 15 Gy SBRT to primary tumor, nephrectomy 4 weeks later. Data came from immunoSEQ multiplex PCR; TCRdb stores just in-frame clones and leaves some out. Of about 140,000 clones in the sample, around four fifths are singletons; the top ten hold approximately 24%. Sequencing was performed on blood, taken from a patient whose treatment included radiotherapy and nephrectomy. These receptors were taken from a woman aged 45-65 years with renal cell carcinoma.

The V and J genes are TRBV28 and TRBJ2-1; 7 nucleotides align to TRBD2. This CDR3 region has 15 residues. Per germline, CDR1 MDHEN and CDR2 SYDVKM. V trimming: 1 base; J trimming: 4 bases; junction bases outside the gene matches: 4. CDR3 protein: CASSLYSGLYNEQFF. Here the CDR3 DNA reads TGTGCCAGCAGTTTATATAGCGGGCTTTACAATGAGCAGTTCTTC.

The chain employs TRBV5-1 and TRBJ2-7; tentative D call: TRBD1 (7 bases). CDR3 length: 14 amino acids. CDR1 SGHRS and CDR2 YFSETQ come from the germline V gene. V lost 3 bases and J 1 base, leaving 11 bases between the germline ends. The CDR3 is CASSSQGGSYEQYF. DNA for the CDR3: TGCGCCAGCAGCTCCCAGGGGGGATCCTACGAGCAGTACTTC.

The gene calls are TRBV5-5 and TRBJ2-5, with D perhaps matching TRBD2 (5 bases). Germline CDR1 is SGHKS and CDR2 is YYEKEE (reference sequence). V was trimmed by 2 bases and J by 1 base, leaving 12 bases between them. This CDR3 spans 15 amino acids. The CDR3 loop is CASSLRAGSQETQYF. Written as DNA, the CDR3 is TGTGCCAGCAGCTTACGGGCGGGCTCCCAAGAGACCCAGTACTTC. Using reference TRBV5-5 and TRBJ2-5 for the parts outside the CDR3, the full variable domain is DAGVTQSPTHLIKTRGQQVTLRCSPISGHKSVSWYQQVLGQGPQFIFQYYEKEERGRGNFPDRFSARQFPNYSSELNVNALLLGDSALYLCASSLRAGSQETQYFGPGTRLLVL.

The V gene is TRBV7-8, the J gene TRBJ2-7; 11 nucleotides match TRBD2. CDR3 length equals 15 residues. Unmatched junction bases numbered 3, after V lost 5 bases and J lost 0 bases. CDR1 is SGHVS, CDR2 FQNEAQ, per germline. CDR3 nucleotides: TGTGCCAGCAGCAAAGGGACTAGCGGCTCCTACGAGCAGTACTTC. Translating gives CASSKGTSGSYEQYF. The variable domain in full, with the rest retrieved from reference TRBV7-8 and TRBJ2-7, is GAGVSQSPRYKVAKRGQDVALRCDPISGHVSLFWYQQALGQGPEFLTYFQNEAQLDKSGLPSDRFFAERPEGSVSTLKIQRTQQEDSAVYLCASSKGTSGSYEQYFGPGTRLTVT.

J is TRBJ2-1 and V is TRBV4-3; TRBD2 is a possible D gene (7 bases). The CDR3 is 17 amino acids. Germline CDR1 is LGHNA and CDR2 is YSLEER. The V and J ends lost 0 bases and 2 bases respectively, with 14 bases between them. This chain's CDR3 is CASSQDPRGGTYNEQFF. DNA for the CDR3: TGCGCCAGCAGCCAAGATCCCCGCGGGGGCACCTACAATGAGCAGTTCTTC.

The V and J genes are TRBV9 and TRBJ2-7; no definite D call. V lost 0 bases and J lost 5, with 12 bases in between. This CDR3 has 14 residues. Germline-derived CDR1 and CDR2 are SGDLS and YYNGEE. CDR3 residues: CASSVALGMDEQYF. In DNA, the CDR3 is TGTGCCAGCAGCGTAGCTCTGGGGATGGACGAGCAGTACTTC.

The chain employs TRBV11-3 and TRBJ2-1; 7 nucleotides line up with TRBD2. V was clipped by 6 bases and J by 10 bases; unmatched bases: 9. The length of the CDR3 is 13 residues. The V gene's germline CDR1 is SGHNT and CDR2 YENEEA. CDR3 protein: CASSIEAGREQFF. The CDR3 DNA follows: TGTGCCAGCAGTATCGAAGCGGGGCGGGAGCAGTTCTTC.

Only one count was recorded for this clone. This sequence joins TRBV10-3 and TRBJ2-2, with 7 bases aligning to TRBD2. V was pared by 0 bases and J by 2 bases, with 3 bases of the junction left unmatched. CDR3 length: 16 residues. Per the germline V gene, CDR1 is ENHRY and CDR2 is SYGVKD. CDR3 amino acids: CAISESGGGNTGELFF. The CDR3 coding sequence is TGTGCCATCAGTGAGTCGGGCGGGGGTAACACCGGGGAGCTGTTTTTT.

This sequence joins TRBV7-2 and TRBJ2-7, with TRBD1 identical over 11 bases. This CDR3 contains 15 residues. With V trimmed by 5 bases and J by 3 bases, 6 bases remained unmatched. In germline, CDR1 is SGHTA, CDR2 FQGNSA. CDR3: CASSHTGTGGYEQYF. CDR3 in DNA: TGTGCCAGCAGCCACACCGGGACAGGGGGCTACGAGCAGTACTTC.

This chain uses TRBV2 with TRBJ2-7; D gene ambiguous. Trimming pared 3 bases from V and 1 base from J, leaving 19 bases between. The germline V gene has CDR1 SNHLY and CDR2 FYNNEI. The CDR3 has 17 amino acids. The CDR3 loop is CASSDFRSRKNSYEQYF. The CDR3 nucleotides read TGTGCCAGCAGTGATTTCCGTTCGAGGAAAAATTCCTACGAGCAGTACTTC.

This chain joins TRBV30 and TRBJ1-4; D not resolved. The CDR3 runs 13 residues. Germline V lookup: CDR1 GTSNPN, CDR2 SVGIG (reference sequence). The V gene lost 6 bases and the J gene lost 7 bases, with 15 bases spanning the gap. CDR3 coding DNA: TGTGCCTGTGGCGCACAATGGGGTGAAAAACTGTTTTTT. It encodes CACGAQWGEKLFF. Variable domain in full (rest from reference TRBV30 and TRBJ1-4): SQTIHQWPATLVQPVGSPLSLECTVEGTSNPNLYWYRQAAGRGLQLLFYSVGIGQISSEVPQNLSASRPQDRQFILSSKKLLLSDSGFYLCACGAQWGEKLFFGSGTQLSVL.

This clone turned up a few times. The V gene is TRBV27, the J gene TRBJ1-2; 9 bases are shared with TRBD1. The CDR3 sequence is 15 residues long. CDR1 is MNHEY, CDR2 SMNVEV, per germline (reference sequence). V lost 3 bases to trimming and J lost 7 bases; unmatched junction nucleotides: 9. The CDR3 region is CASSFSGTGNTGYTF. CDR3 coding DNA: TGTGCCAGCAGTTTCTCCGGGACAGGGAATACTGGCTACACCTTC.

V and J are TRBV28 and TRBJ2-7; weak D call: TRBD1 (6 bases). The CDR3 consists of 12 residues. Trimming cost V 6 bases and J 5 bases, with 11 bases left between them. The germline CDR1 and CDR2 sequences are MDHEN and SYDVKM. CDR3 nucleotide sequence: TGTGCCAGCAGATCGCAGGGGAACGAGCAGTACTTC. Its protein is CASRSQGNEQYF.

The chain recombines TRBV4-3 with TRBJ1-4; D not resolved. This CDR3 is built from 18 residues. V dropped 0 bases and J dropped 0 bases, with 14 bases sitting between them. Germline CDR1 and CDR2: LGHNA and YSLEER. CDR3 region: CASSQDPARPATNEKLFF. CDR3 coding DNA: TGCGCCAGCAGCCAAGATCCGGCAAGACCCGCAACTAATGAAAAACTGTTTTTT.

The genes are TRBV7-2 and TRBJ2-5; D remains ambiguous. The end of the DNA fits TRBJ2-7 better, so the J call may be wrong. The length of the CDR3 is 12 residues. Germline assignment: CDR1 SGHTA and CDR2 FQGNSA. For the CDR3, the DNA is TGTGCCAGCAGCCACGGCTCCTACGAGCAGTACTTC. Encoded protein: CASSHGSYEQYF.

This clone was seen only once. At one end, the junction sequence differs from germline, possibly due to a read error. The chain couples TRBV2 to TRBJ2-5, with D maybe TRBD2 (5 bases). The CDR3 has 14 residues. Germline V gene data show CDR1 as SNHLY and CDR2 as FYNNEI. The CDR3, as DNA: TGTGCCAGCAGACCCGACTACCCCCAACAGACCCAGTACTTC. Translating it yields CASRPDYPQQTQYF.

The chain links TRBV5-1 to TRBJ2-2, with D possibly TRBD2 on 6 matching bases. Trimming took 4 bases from V and 3 from J, leaving 16 bases between them. Germline V gene sequence: CDR1 SGHRS, CDR2 YFSETQ. The CDR3 runs 16 residues. The CDR3 is CASSDGTPWDTGELFF. In DNA, the CDR3 is TGCGCCAGCAGCGACGGGACTCCATGGGACACCGGGGAGCTGTTTTTT.

The CDR3 is CASRPTGWETQYF. CDR3 bases: TGTGCCAGCAGGCCGACTGGGTGGGAGACCCAGTACTTC. V is TRBV6-5 and J is TRBJ2-5; D unresolved. This CDR3 region has 13 residues. V was shortened by 6 bases and J by 5 bases, with 13 bases between the two germline ends. Germline CDR1 and CDR2: MNHEY and SVGAGI.

CDR3 protein: CASSASGRAVNEQFF. The CDR3 coding sequence is TGTGCCAGCAGTGCTAGCGGGAGGGCCGTGAATGAGCAGTTCTTC. The chain couples TRBV9 to TRBJ2-1, with 12 bases identical to TRBD2. CDR3 length: 15 amino acids. J gave up 7 bases and V 5 bases, and 7 bases lay outside the gene matches. CDR1 and CDR2 from the germline V gene are SGDLS and YYNGEE.

This chain links TRBV9 with TRBJ2-1; TRBD1 agrees at 7 bases. This CDR3 is built from 15 residues. With 4 bases clipped from V and 7 bases from J, the junction kept 11 bases outside the gene matches. Per germline, CDR1 SGDLS and CDR2 YYNGEE. The CDR3 DNA reads as TGTGCCAGCAGCCCCCGACAGGGAATGGGGAATGAGCAGTTCTTC. This sequence encodes CASSPRQGMGNEQFF.

This clone has only a few counts. The V gene is TRBV5-4, the J gene TRBJ1-2; tentatively, D is TRBD1 (6 bases). Germline V gene sequence: CDR1 SGHNT, CDR2 YYREEE (reference sequence). The CDR3 is 13 amino acids. Between the trimmed V and J ends, which lost 0 bases and 3 bases, there was a span of 6 bases. The CDR3 nucleotides read TGTGCCAGCAGCTTGGGACAGGACTATGGCTACACCTTC. Protein: CASSLGQDYGYTF.